The text below deals with one T cell receptor (beta chain). This CDR3 is 17 amino acids long. J was trimmed by 2 bases and V by 5 bases; bases with no gene match: 11. From germline, CDR1 is SGHVS and CDR2 FQNEAQ. PCR was performed using 60 Vbeta and 13 Jbeta primers. Only in-frame clones appear in the TCRdb table, and some are missing; sequencing was by immunoSEQ multiplex PCR. The table includes roughly 200,000 clones, around 80% detected once. These data belong to a study of cytomegalovirus exposure and HLA in healthy donors. The receptor comes from a woman aged 60-70 years in good health and CMV-seropositive. The chain recombines TRBV7-8 with TRBJ2-5; 10 bases are a match to TRBD2. Source material: PBMCs. The CDR3 region is CASSQGQRTSGQETQYF. The CDR3 DNA reads as TGTGCCAGCAGCCAGGGGCAGAGGACTAGCGGACAAGAGACCCAGTACTTC.